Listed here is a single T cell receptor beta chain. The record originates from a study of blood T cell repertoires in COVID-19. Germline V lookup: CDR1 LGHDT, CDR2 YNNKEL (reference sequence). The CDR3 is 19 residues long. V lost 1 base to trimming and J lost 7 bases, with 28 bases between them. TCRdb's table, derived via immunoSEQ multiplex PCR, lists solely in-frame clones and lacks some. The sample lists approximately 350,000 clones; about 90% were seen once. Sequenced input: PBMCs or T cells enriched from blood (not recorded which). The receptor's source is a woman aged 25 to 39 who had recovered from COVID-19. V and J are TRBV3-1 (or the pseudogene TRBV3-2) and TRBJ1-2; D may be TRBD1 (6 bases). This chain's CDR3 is CASSQVGGPGQGLSLGYTF. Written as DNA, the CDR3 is TGTGCCAGCAGCCAAGTTGGCGGTCCAGGGCAGGGGTTATCCCTTGGCTACACCTTC.